Below are 18 T cell receptor beta chains sequenced from a single sample in a study of shared clonotypes between healthy human individuals. Sequencing was performed with immunoSEQ multiplex PCR; in TCRdb, only in-frame clones are kept and a portion is missing. Altogether 470,000 or so clones are present, approximately 80% being singletons, with the ten largest covering around 11%. Sequenced material: PBMCs. The receptors were gathered from a middle-aged woman in good health. Some clones in this sample may be carry-over from other donors' samples.

V usage is TRBV10-2 and J usage is TRBJ1-2; no reliable D call. This CDR3 is built from 13 residues. Per germline, CDR1 WSHSY and CDR2 SAAADI. Trimming took 1 base from V and 6 from J, leaving 9 bases between them. CDR3 loop: CASSEFRADGYTF. As DNA, the CDR3 is TGCGCCAGCAGTGAGTTCCGGGCGGATGGCTACACCTTC.

The V and J genes are TRBV7-8 and TRBJ1-2; a possible D gene is TRBD1 (5 bases). The CDR3 extends over 15 amino acids. The V gene's germline CDR1 is SGHVS and CDR2 FQNEAQ. V was cut by 1 base and J by 4 bases, with 13 bases left in between. This CDR3 is CASSLVGGESYGYTF. CDR3 sequence (DNA): TGTGCCAGCAGCTTAGTTGGAGGGGAGAGCTATGGCTACACCTTC.

This chain joins TRBV10-2 and TRBJ2-3, with D possibly called TRBD1 or TRBD2 (5 bases each). Germline CDR1 WSHSY, CDR2 SAAADI. V lost 1 base and J 2 bases, leaving 7 bases between the germline ends. The CDR3 loop spans 14 amino acids. The CDR3 here is CASSEWGPTDTQYF. CDR3 coding DNA: TGCGCCAGCAGTGAGTGGGGACCCACAGATACGCAGTATTTT.

Concerning this clone: One end of the junction is discordant with germline, which a read error may explain. This rearrangement joins TRBV5-4 to TRBJ1-6; D remains ambiguous. This CDR3 region has 15 residues. From germline, CDR1 is SGHNT and CDR2 YYREEE (reference sequence). DNA for the CDR3: TGTGCCGGCAGCTTGGAAACGGGTAACGGTTCACCCCTCCACTTT. Translation gives CAGSLETGNGSPLHF.

This clone was found many times. The chain has TRBV4-3 and TRBJ1-2, with no clear D. V gave up 1 base and J gave up 0 bases, with 12 bases separating them. The length of the CDR3 is 16 residues. Looked up from germline, CDR1 is LGHNA and CDR2 is YSLEER. CDR3 nucleotide sequence: TGCGCCAGCAGCCAAGGTCTAACAGAGACTAACTATGGCTACACCTTC. Its translation is CASSQGLTETNYGYTF.

The DNA of the CDR3 is TGTGCCAGCAGCTTAGAGACCGGGAGAGTTAGTGATACGCAGTATTTT. Translation: CASSLETGRVSDTQYF. This chain links TRBV7-8 with TRBJ2-3; D might be TRBD2 (6 bases). CDR3 length: 16 amino acids. The germline V and J ends were trimmed by 1 base and 6 bases, with 17 bases remaining between them. Germline CDR1 SGHVS, CDR2 FQNEAQ.

The rearrangement uses TRBV7-3 and TRBJ2-7, with D possibly matching TRBD1 (5 bases). Germline-derived CDR1 and CDR2 are SGHTA and FQGTGA. V was pared by 5 bases and J by 7 bases, with 12 bases between. The CDR3 is 12 amino acids. CDR3: CASSQRRGEQYF. The CDR3 region has the DNA TGTGCCAGCAGCCAACGTAGGGGAGAGCAGTACTTC.

As to this clone: The CDR3 does not close with the conserved phenylalanine or tryptophan, likely indicating a read error. This chain connects TRBV2 to TRBJ1-2, with 8 bases identical to TRBD1. Germline V lookup: CDR1 SNHLY, CDR2 FYNNEI. The CDR3 spans 13 residues. For the CDR3, the DNA is TGTACCAGAACCGGGACAGGAAGTTCTGGCTACACCTCC. Its protein is CTRTGTGSSGYTS.

CDR3 DNA: TGTGCCTGGAGTCCAGGACAGGGTGGCGAAAAACTGTTTTTT. Translation: CAWSPGQGGEKLFF. This chain uses TRBV30 with TRBJ1-4; 8 positions match TRBD1. CDR3 length: 14 residues. CDR1 GTSNPN and CDR2 SVGIG come from the germline V gene (reference sequence). The J segment lost 8 bases and the V segment lost 2 bases, leaving 7 bases of the junction unmatched.

The chain carries TRBV5-4 and TRBJ2-3; TRBD1 is a possible D gene (6 bases). V lost 4 bases and J 3 bases, leaving 18 bases between the germline ends. The CDR3 has 16 residues. CDR1 SGHNT and CDR2 YYREEE come from the germline V gene (reference sequence). The CDR3 sequence: CASSPGGQLGTDTQYF. CDR3 nucleotide sequence: TGTGCCAGCAGCCCCGGAGGACAGCTAGGGACAGATACGCAGTATTTT.

This clone was seen ten or more times. This rearrangement joins TRBV27 to TRBJ1-1, with D uncertain. The CDR3 runs 13 residues. The germline gives CDR1 MNHEY, CDR2 SMNVEV (reference sequence). V lost 6 bases and J lost 4, with 12 bases in between. CDR3 nucleotides: TGTGCCAGCAGACCCCCTTGGGGCACTGAAGCTTTCTTT. Translation: CASRPPWGTEAFF.

This chain connects TRBV7-3 to TRBJ2-5; D gene unclear. V was shortened by 4 bases and J by 5 bases, with 11 bases between the two germline ends. CDR1 is SGHTA, CDR2 FQGTGA, per germline. CDR3 length: 13 residues. The CDR3 loop reads CASSSSPRETQYF. Written as DNA, the CDR3 is TGTGCCAGCAGCTCAAGTCCCCGGGAGACCCAGTACTTC.

This clone occurred once. The chain joins TRBV10-3 to TRBJ1-5, with 9 positions matching TRBD1. The trim removed 10 bases at V and 1 base at J, leaving 8 bases unmatched. The CDR3 contains 15 residues. Germline CDR1 reads ENHRY; CDR2 reads SYGVKD. CDR3 residues: CATARDRVSNQPQHF. The CDR3 nucleotides are TGTGCCACTGCCCGGGACAGGGTAAGCAATCAGCCCCAGCATTTT.

The chain links TRBV5-5 to TRBJ2-3; 11 nucleotides line up with TRBD2. The CDR3 loop spans 17 amino acids. The V gene end was trimmed by 1 base and the J gene end by 1 base; junction bases not matched to a gene: 5. The germline gives CDR1 SGHKS, CDR2 YYEKEE (reference sequence). CDR3 in amino acids: CASSLRPGLAGTDTQYF. The CDR3 coding sequence is TGTGCCAGCAGCTTGAGGCCGGGACTAGCGGGCACAGATACGCAGTATTTT.

The V and J genes are TRBV5-3 and TRBJ2-1, with D perhaps matching TRBD2 (6 bases). TRBV5-3 is labeled an ORF, and its function is uncertain. The V end was cut by 2 bases, the J end by 4 bases, with 16 bases between. CDR3 length: 16 residues. Here the CDR3 DNA reads TGTGCCAGAAGCTTCCCCCCGGGAGATCTTTACAATGAGCAGTTCTTC. This gives the protein CARSFPPGDLYNEQFF.

The chain has TRBV5-1 and TRBJ2-7, with D possibly matching TRBD1 (7 bases). This CDR3 spans 14 amino acids. Trimming took 1 base from V and 7 from J, leaving 15 bases between them. Germline loops: CDR1 SGHRS, CDR2 YFSETQ. The CDR3 loop is CASSLQGGLWEQYF. The CDR3 DNA sequence: TGCGCCAGCAGCTTGCAGGGGGGACTTTGGGAGCAGTACTTC.

The V call is TRBV27, the J call TRBJ2-1; 8 bases are shared with TRBD1. Trimming removed 2 bases from V and 7 bases from J; junction bases left unmatched: 10. Germline lookup yields CDR1 MNHEY and CDR2 SMNVEV (reference sequence). This CDR3 has 16 amino acids. CDR3 protein: CASSLRYRDRWNEQFF. The CDR3 DNA sequence: TGTGCCAGCAGTTTACGGTACCGGGACAGGTGGAATGAGCAGTTCTTC.

This clone has ten or more counts. V is TRBV9 and J is TRBJ2-7; TRBD2 matches at 14 bases. Trimming at V came to 3 bases and at J to 6 bases, leaving 8 bases not matched to a gene. Per the germline V gene, CDR1 is SGDLS and CDR2 is YYNGEE. The CDR3 consists of 16 residues. In DNA, the CDR3 is TGTGCCAGCAGCGAACAGACTAGCGGGAGGGTACTCGAGCAGTACTTC. It specifies CASSEQTSGRVLEQYF.